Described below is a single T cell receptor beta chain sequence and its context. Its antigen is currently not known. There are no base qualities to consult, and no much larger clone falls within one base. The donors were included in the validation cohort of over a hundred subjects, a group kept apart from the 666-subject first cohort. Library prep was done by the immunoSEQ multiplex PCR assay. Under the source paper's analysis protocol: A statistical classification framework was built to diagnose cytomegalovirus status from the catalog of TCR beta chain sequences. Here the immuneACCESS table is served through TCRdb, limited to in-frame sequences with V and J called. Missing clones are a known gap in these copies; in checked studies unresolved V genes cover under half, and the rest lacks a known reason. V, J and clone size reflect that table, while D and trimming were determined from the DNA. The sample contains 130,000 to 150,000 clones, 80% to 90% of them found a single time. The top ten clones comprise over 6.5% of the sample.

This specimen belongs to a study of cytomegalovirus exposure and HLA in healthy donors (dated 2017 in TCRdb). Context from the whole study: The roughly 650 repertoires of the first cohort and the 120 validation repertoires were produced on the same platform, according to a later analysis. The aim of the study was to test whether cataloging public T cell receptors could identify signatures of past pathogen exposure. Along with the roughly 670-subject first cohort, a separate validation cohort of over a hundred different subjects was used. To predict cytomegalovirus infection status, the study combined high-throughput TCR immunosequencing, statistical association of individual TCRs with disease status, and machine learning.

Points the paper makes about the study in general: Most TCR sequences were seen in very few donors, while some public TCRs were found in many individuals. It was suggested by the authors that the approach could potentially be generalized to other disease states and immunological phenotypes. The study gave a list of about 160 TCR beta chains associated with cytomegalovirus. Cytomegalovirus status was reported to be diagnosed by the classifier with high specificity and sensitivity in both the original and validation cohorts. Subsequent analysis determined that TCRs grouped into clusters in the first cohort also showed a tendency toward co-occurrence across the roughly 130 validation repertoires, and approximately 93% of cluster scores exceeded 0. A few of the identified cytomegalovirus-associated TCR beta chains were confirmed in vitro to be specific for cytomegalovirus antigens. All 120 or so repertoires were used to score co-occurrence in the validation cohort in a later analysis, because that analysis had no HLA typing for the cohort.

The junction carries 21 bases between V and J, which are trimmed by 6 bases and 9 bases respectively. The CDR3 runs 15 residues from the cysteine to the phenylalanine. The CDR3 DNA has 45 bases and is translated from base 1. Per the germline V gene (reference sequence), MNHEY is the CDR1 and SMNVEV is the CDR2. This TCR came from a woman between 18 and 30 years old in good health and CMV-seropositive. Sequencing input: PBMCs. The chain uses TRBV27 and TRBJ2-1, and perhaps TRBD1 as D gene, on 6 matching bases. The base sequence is TGTGCCAGCAGAGAACAGGGCCCGCGAGCAAGTGAGCAGTTCTTC. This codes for CASREQGPRASEQFF.